The 30 T cell receptor beta chains listed next were all sequenced from one sample in a study of cytomegalovirus exposure and HLA in healthy donors. Amplification used 60 Vbeta primers and 13 Jbeta primers. Here immunoSEQ multiplex PCR was the method, and the copy in TCRdb shows in-frame clones only, minus some. This sample carries about 120,000 clones, roughly 79% of them seen once, and the ten largest clones take about 2%. The specimen was PBMCs. These receptors were collected from a woman in her thirties or forties in good health and CMV-seronegative.

The chain is built from TRBV19 and TRBJ2-6, with TRBD1 as a possible D gene (5 bases). V was cut by 7 bases and J by 2 bases, with 12 bases left in between. Germline-derived CDR1 and CDR2 are LNHDA and SQIVND (reference sequence). The CDR3 loop spans 15 amino acids. In DNA, the CDR3 is TGTGCCAGTACCCCAAGCAGGGCTGGGGCCAACGTCCTGACTTTC. It yields the protein CASTPSRAGANVLTF.

The rearrangement links TRBV25-1 to TRBJ2-3; TRBD1 matches 11 bases. Germline V CDR1 and CDR2: MGHDK, SYGVNS. Trimming cost V 7 bases and J 4 bases; bases outside gene matches: 7. CDR3 length equals 15 residues. The DNA of the CDR3 is TGTGCCAGCACCGAGAGGACAGGGGGCCCAGATACGCAGTATTTT. This encodes CASTERTGGPDTQYF.

The V call is TRBV21-1, the J call TRBJ2-7; the table's D call, TRBD1, has no DNA check behind it. TRBV21-1 is a pseudogene segment. There are 16 residues in the CDR3. The CDR3 is CASSNPQTGTAYEQYF. CDR3 DNA sequence: TGTGCCAGCAGCAACCCTCAGACAGGGACAGCCTACGAGCAGTACTTC.

V usage is TRBV7-8 and J usage is TRBJ2-7; 13 bases agree with TRBD2. V dropped 1 base and J dropped 8; count of bases not matched to a gene: 2. CDR1 SGHVS and CDR2 FQNEAQ come from the germline V gene. This CDR3 is 14 amino acids long. The CDR3 loop is CASSLEGLAGKQYF. CDR3 DNA: TGTGCCAGCAGCTTAGAGGGACTAGCGGGAAAGCAGTACTTC.

This chain joins TRBV14 and TRBJ2-7, with D perhaps matching TRBD2 (5 bases). The CDR3 sequence is 17 residues long. Per the germline V gene, CDR1 is SGHDN and CDR2 is FVKESK. Between the trimmed V and J ends, which lost 0 bases and 3 bases, there was a span of 18 bases. The CDR3 loop reads CASSQDRLGKTFYEQYF. The CDR3 bases are TGTGCCAGCAGCCAAGATAGGCTCGGGAAGACCTTCTACGAGCAGTACTTC.

Remarks on this clone: A junction boundary mismatches the germline segment, possibly from a read error. In the same sample, other DNA sequences code for this CDR3. V gene TRBV13 combines with J gene TRBJ1-5; D is unclear. Germline assignment: CDR1 PRHDT and CDR2 FYEKMQ (reference sequence). The CDR3 contains 14 residues. CDR3 loop: CASSLGRGNQPQHF. The CDR3 DNA reads as TGTGCCAGCAGCCTAGGGAGGGGCAATCAGCCCCAGCATTTT.

The CDR3 DNA reads TGTGCCAGCAGTGAATTGGCCAGGCCTTCTTCCAGGGAGACCCAGTACTTC. This sequence encodes CASSELARPSSRETQYF. This chain uses TRBV6-1 with TRBJ2-5; D gene ambiguous. This CDR3 spans 17 amino acids. The V gene's germline CDR1 is MNHNS and CDR2 SASEGT. Trimming took off 2 bases at V and 5 bases at J, with 21 bases between the two ends.

V is TRBV5-1 and J is TRBJ1-2; 9 positions match TRBD1. CDR3 length: 15 residues. Germline trimming cut 3 bases from V and 8 bases from J; bases unmatched to any gene: 11. Germline values: CDR1 SGHRS, CDR2 YFSETQ. CDR3 sequence: CASSYRDREAEGYTF. The CDR3 coding sequence is TGCGCCAGCAGCTATCGGGACAGGGAAGCGGAAGGCTACACCTTC.

The V gene is TRBV11-2, the J gene TRBJ1-2; 9 nucleotides match TRBD1. CDR3 size: 15 residues. V dropped 0 bases and J dropped 5; count of bases not matched to a gene: 4. Germline CDR1 is SGHAT and CDR2 is FQNNGV. The CDR3 loop is CASSLDWGTGYGYTF. DNA for the CDR3: TGTGCCAGCAGCTTAGACTGGGGGACAGGGTATGGCTACACCTTC.

This clone was detected a few times. The chain links TRBV6-5 to TRBJ2-3; 7 nucleotides agree with TRBD1. The CDR3 loop spans 15 amino acids. With V trimmed by 5 bases and J by 1 base, 6 bases remained unmatched. Germline V gene data show CDR1 as MNHEY and CDR2 as SVGAGI. The CDR3 DNA is TGTGCCAGCAGTCTAAACAGGGGCGGCACAGATACGCAGTATTTT. This gives the protein CASSLNRGGTDTQYF.

The chain couples TRBV28 to TRBJ1-2; possible D gene TRBD1, 6 bases. The CDR3 spans 11 residues. Germline loops: CDR1 MDHEN, CDR2 SYDVKM. The V end was cut by 5 bases, the J end by 7 bases, with 8 bases between. CDR3 loop: CASSDRFGYTF. CDR3 coding DNA: TGTGCCAGCAGTGACAGGTTTGGCTACACCTTC.

The chain recombines TRBV6-6 with TRBJ1-2, with D perhaps matching TRBD1 (5 bases). CDR1 and CDR2 (germline): MNHNY, SVGAGI (reference sequence). Trimming shortened V by 6 bases and J by 3 bases, and 17 bases separated the two germline ends. The CDR3 runs to 15 residues. The CDR3 region has the DNA TGTGCCAGCAGCAACCGTGGGGGAGGGGACTATGGCTACACCTTC. Translation: CASSNRGGGDYGYTF.

On this clone: The final CDR3 position lacks the conserved phenylalanine or tryptophan, pointing to a likely read error. Because the CDR3's place on the DNA is in doubt, the DNA is left out and the CDR3 is given as listed by TCRdb. The rearrangement joins TRBV5-6 to TRBJ2-7; the DNA was not compared with TRBD1, the D call given in the table. Per germline, CDR1 SGHDT and CDR2 YYEEEE. The CDR3 comprises 14 residues, both ends counted. The CDR3 protein is CASSRRQGANPPNI.

The chain joins TRBV19 to TRBJ1-6, with TRBD1 matching 10 bases. Germline CDR1 and CDR2: LNHDA and SQIVND (reference sequence). The CDR3 spans 14 residues. V shed 2 bases, J shed 9 bases, and the junction held 1 base outside the gene matches. Here the CDR3 reads CASSIRDRGSPLHF. The CDR3 DNA reads TGTGCCAGTAGTATAAGGGACAGGGGTTCACCCCTCCACTTT.

The V call is TRBV4-3, the J call TRBJ2-7, with TRBD2 matching 10 bases. The CDR3 is 15 residues long. The ends lost 5 bases at V and 4 bases at J; junction bases unmatched: 8. Germline CDR1 and CDR2: LGHNA and YSLEER. CDR3 residues: CASSDRAGGPYEQYF. CDR3 sequence (DNA): TGCGCCAGCAGCGACAGAGCGGGAGGGCCTTACGAGCAGTACTTC.

The chain links TRBV27 to TRBJ2-3, with D maybe TRBD2 (5 bases). From germline, CDR1 is MNHEY and CDR2 SMNVEV (reference sequence). The CDR3 sequence is 13 residues long. The ends were cut back, 1 base at V and 3 bases at J, with 5 bases in the middle. The CDR3, as DNA: TGTGCCAGCAGTTTATGGGAGACAGATACGCAGTATTTT. This gives the protein CASSLWETDTQYF.

The chain combines TRBV2 with TRBJ1-5; TRBD1 might be the D (5 bases). The CDR3 runs 13 residues. Germline V gene data show CDR1 as SNHLY and CDR2 as FYNNEI. Between the trimmed V and J ends, which lost 5 bases and 7 bases, there was a span of 12 bases. The CDR3 region is CASSPGGWQPQHF. DNA of the CDR3: TGTGCCAGCAGTCCGGGGGGTTGGCAGCCCCAGCATTTT.

The chain carries TRBV9 and TRBJ1-1; maybe TRBD1 (6 bases). Deletions cut 0 bases from V and 1 base from J, with 7 bases between. The CDR3 is made up of 14 amino acids. Germline CDR1 and CDR2: SGDLS and YYNGEE. CDR3 amino acids: CASSVVGQNTEAFF. CDR3 DNA sequence: TGTGCCAGCAGCGTAGTGGGACAGAACACTGAAGCTTTCTTT.

In this sample, this clone turned up once. DNA for the CDR3: TGTGCCAGCAGCTTAGTGGGCACGGTCAGCTATGGCTACACCTTC. As protein: CASSLVGTVSYGYTF. This chain connects TRBV7-9 to TRBJ1-2; no reliable D call. Germline V gene lookup returns CDR1 SEHNR and CDR2 FQNEAQ (reference sequence). The CDR3 runs to 15 residues. V gave up 1 base and J gave up 4 bases, with 13 bases separating them. Looking up the rest from reference TRBV7-9 and TRBJ1-2 gives the full variable domain: DTGVSQNPRHKITKRGQNVTFRCDPISEHNRLYWYRQTLGQGPEFLTYFQNEAQLEKSRLLSDRFSAERPKGSFSTLEIQRTEQGDSAMYLCASSLVGTVSYGYTFGSGTRLTVV.

The rearrangement links TRBV6-5 to TRBJ2-1; 7 nucleotides line up with TRBD1. The V and J ends lost 7 bases and 5 bases, in that order; junction bases with no gene match: 11. The CDR3 loop spans 15 amino acids. Germline V gene lookup returns CDR1 MNHEY and CDR2 SVGAGI. The CDR3 reads CASTKQGYFDNEQFF. The CDR3 DNA follows: TGTGCCAGCACCAAACAGGGGTACTTTGACAATGAGCAGTTCTTC.

The chain carries TRBV7-6 and TRBJ1-2; unclear D gene. Germline CDR1 and CDR2: SGHVS and FNYEAQ. The CDR3 length is 13 residues. V dropped 3 bases and J dropped 5 bases, with 10 bases sitting between them. CDR3 DNA: TGTGCCAGCAGCTTTAACGGTGATTATGGCTACACCTTC. It specifies CASSFNGDYGYTF. The complete variable domain, with remaining parts taken from reference TRBV7-6 and TRBJ1-2, reads GAGVSQSPRYKVTKRGQDVALRCDPISGHVSLYWYRQALGQGPEFLTYFNYEAQQDKSGLPNDRFSAERPEGSISTLTIQRTEQRDSAMYRCASSFNGDYGYTFGSGTRLTVV.

In nucleotides, the CDR3 is TGTGCCAGTAGAAATGTACTCTCCTATAATTCACCCCTCCACTTT. Encoded protein: CASRNVLSYNSPLHF. J is TRBJ1-6 and V is TRBV28; D remains ambiguous. V shed 9 bases and J shed 0 bases, with 12 bases lying between them. This CDR3 spans 15 amino acids. CDR1 and CDR2 (germline): MDHEN, SYDVKM.

The rearrangement joins TRBV15 to TRBJ2-7; perhaps TRBD1 as D (6 bases). Germline lookup yields CDR1 LNHNV and CDR2 YYDKDF (reference sequence). This CDR3 region has 14 residues. V was pared by 2 bases and J by 2 bases, with 10 bases between. In nucleotides, the CDR3 is TGTGCCACCAGCAGAAGGGGGATCGCCTACGAGCAGTACTTC. Amino acids: CATSRRGIAYEQYF.

The chain joins TRBV7-9 to TRBJ2-7, with D maybe TRBD1 (6 bases). V dropped 1 base and J dropped 3 bases, with 13 bases sitting between them. The CDR3 is made up of 15 amino acids. Germline assignment: CDR1 SEHNR and CDR2 FQNEAQ (reference sequence). CDR3 amino acids: CASSLDGGGHYEQYF. In nucleotides, the CDR3 is TGTGCCAGCAGCTTAGATGGGGGCGGCCACTACGAGCAGTACTTC.

This clone was recorded only once. The V and J genes are TRBV19 and TRBJ2-7; 11 nucleotides align to TRBD1. Looked up from germline, CDR1 is LNHDA and CDR2 is SQIVND (reference sequence). Losses at the gene ends were 10 bases for V and 3 bases for J; bases not matched to a gene: 8. CDR3 size: 14 residues. The DNA for the CDR3 is TGTGCCACCGCAGCCGGGACAGGGGGCTACGAGCAGTACTTC. Amino acid sequence: CATAAGTGGYEQYF.

CDR3 bases: TGTGCCAGCAGCCAGAGCTCTGGGACTAGCGGGCACTCCTACGAGCAGTACTTC. It encodes CASSQSSGTSGHSYEQYF. This chain connects TRBV9 to TRBJ2-5, with 12 bases fitting TRBD2. Gene TRBJ2-7 matches the end of the DNA better, so the J call may be wrong. Germline V CDR1 and CDR2: SGDLS, YYNGEE. The CDR3 loop spans 18 amino acids.

This clone was recorded once. The rearrangement links TRBV12-5 to TRBJ2-5, with 9 bases lining up with TRBD1. V was clipped by 6 bases and J by 1 base; unmatched bases: 3. CDR3 length: 14 residues. Germline-derived CDR1 and CDR2 are LGHNT and FRNRAP. CDR3 in amino acids: CASGLTGGQETQYF. The CDR3 DNA is TGTGCTAGTGGCCTGACAGGGGGCCAAGAGACCCAGTACTTC.

This clone has only a few counts. The chain carries TRBV7-9 and TRBJ1-2; a possible D gene is TRBD1 (6 bases). The V gene's germline CDR1 is SEHNR and CDR2 FQNEAQ (reference sequence). Trimming stripped 2 bases from V and 4 bases from J, with 8 bases between. CDR3 length equals 13 residues. This CDR3 is CASSLQGTYGYTF. The CDR3 DNA reads as TGTGCCAGCAGCTTACAGGGGACCTATGGCTACACCTTC.

The chain carries TRBV19 and TRBJ2-1; 7 nucleotides line up with TRBD1. V lost 3 bases to trimming and J lost 9 bases; unmatched junction nucleotides: 11. The CDR3 has 15 residues. CDR1 and CDR2 from the germline V gene are LNHDA and SQIVND (reference sequence). In DNA, the CDR3 is TGTGCCAGTAGTATTGGGGCACAGGGGCCGGGTGAGCAGTTCTTC. The encoded protein is CASSIGAQGPGEQFF.

The chain uses TRBV10-3 and TRBJ2-7, with D possibly being TRBD1 (6 bases). Per germline, CDR1 ENHRY and CDR2 SYGVKD. The CDR3 runs 15 residues. Trimming shortened V by 3 bases and J by 0 bases, and 12 bases separated the two germline ends. The CDR3 is CAISDRGASSYEQYF. The CDR3 nucleotides read TGTGCCATCAGTGACAGGGGAGCAAGCTCCTACGAGCAGTACTTC.